The next 10 T cell receptor beta chains were all read from a single sample in a study of blood T cell repertoires in COVID-19. Here immunoSEQ multiplex PCR was the method, and the copy in TCRdb shows in-frame clones only, minus some. This table has 250,000 to 400,000 clones, about 91% appearing once. Input material: peripheral blood. These receptors came from a woman between 25 and 40 years old with COVID-19, enrolled during active disease.

The V and J genes are TRBV4-1 and TRBJ2-2, with 8 bases matching TRBD1. This CDR3 spans 16 amino acids. Germline trimming cut 5 bases from V and 5 bases from J; bases unmatched to any gene: 10. Germline-derived CDR1 and CDR2 are MGHRA and YSYEKL. The CDR3 loop is CASSDLPGGGTGELFF. In DNA form, the CDR3 reads TGCGCCAGCAGCGACCTTCCAGGGGGCGGGACCGGGGAGCTGTTTTTT.

The chain recombines TRBV7-6 with TRBJ1-2; 11 nucleotides line up with TRBD1. This CDR3 comprises 17 residues. Germline V CDR1 and CDR2: SGHVS, FNYEAQ. J lost 6 bases, V lost 4 bases, and 13 bases had no gene match. CDR3 in amino acids: CASSSSQSGTGGDGYTF. The CDR3 bases are TGTGCCAGCAGCTCAAGCCAATCCGGGACAGGGGGTGATGGCTACACCTTC.

In its sample, this clone was seen once. V and J are TRBV2 and TRBJ1-2, with unresolved D. The CDR3 runs 11 residues. Between the trimmed V and J ends, which lost 7 bases and 12 bases, there was a span of 15 bases. CDR1 and CDR2 (germline): SNHLY, FYNNEI. The CDR3 DNA reads as TGTGCCAGCACCCCTCGGGTGGTCCACACCTTC. Encoded protein: CASTPRVVHTF.

The genes are TRBV3-1 (or the pseudogene TRBV3-2) and TRBJ1-1; D ambiguous. Deletions cut 0 bases from V and 1 base from J, with 6 bases between. CDR1 LGHDT and CDR2 YNNKEL come from the germline V gene (reference sequence). This CDR3 comprises 14 residues. Written as DNA, the CDR3 is TGTGCCAGCAGCCAAGAATACAGGAACACTGAAGCTTTCTTT. It yields the protein CASSQEYRNTEAFF.

The chain has TRBV19 and TRBJ1-1; D uncertain. CDR1 is LNHDA, CDR2 SQIVND, per germline (reference sequence). Trimming shortened V by 5 bases and J by 6 bases, and 19 bases separated the two germline ends. CDR3 length: 15 residues. The CDR3 reads CASSPPGSGRAEAFF. The CDR3 DNA reads as TGTGCCAGTAGTCCGCCGGGGAGCGGACGCGCTGAAGCTTTCTTT.

The chain carries TRBV27 and TRBJ1-1; a possible D gene is TRBD1 (5 bases). CDR1 is MNHEY and CDR2 is SMNVEV in the germline V gene (reference sequence). This CDR3 is 15 amino acids long. Trimming removed 3 bases at V and 0 bases at J, with 11 bases between. CDR3 coding DNA: TGTGCCAGCAGTTTTTATGGGGGGATGAACACTGAAGCTTTCTTT. Its protein product is CASSFYGGMNTEAFF.

This chain links TRBV28 with TRBJ1-2; D gene ambiguous. The CDR3 consists of 15 residues. V dropped 10 bases and J dropped 6 bases, with 24 bases sitting between them. CDR1 and CDR2 from the germline V gene are MDHEN and SYDVKM. CDR3 sequence: CAIKKGGGPGHGYTF. Here the CDR3 DNA reads TGTGCCATCAAGAAAGGAGGTGGACCAGGACATGGCTACACCTTC.

The chain links TRBV7-8 to TRBJ1-3, with TRBD1 matching 11 bases. J gave up 0 bases and V 8 bases, and 6 bases lay outside the gene matches. The CDR3 totals 16 residues. Germline V lookup: CDR1 SGHVS, CDR2 FQNEAQ. The CDR3 region is CASPDRGQSSGNTIYF. CDR3 nucleotides: TGTGCCAGCCCGGACAGGGGGCAGAGCTCTGGAAACACCATATATTTT. The variable domain in full, completed from reference TRBV7-8 and TRBJ1-3, reads GAGVSQSPRYKVAKRGQDVALRCDPISGHVSLFWYQQALGQGPEFLTYFQNEAQLDKSGLPSDRFFAERPEGSVSTLKIQRTQQEDSAVYLCASPDRGQSSGNTIYFGEGSWLTVV.

This chain links TRBV2 with TRBJ1-6, with 9 positions matching TRBD1. The length of the CDR3 is 14 residues. CDR1 and CDR2 (germline): SNHLY, FYNNEI. Germline trimming cut 3 bases from V and 12 bases from J; bases unmatched to any gene: 6. CDR3 amino acids: CASSDTGGDVPLHF. In DNA form, the CDR3 reads TGTGCCAGCAGTGACACAGGGGGCGACGTACCCCTCCACTTT.

This rearrangement joins TRBV11-2 to TRBJ2-1; maybe TRBD2 (5 bases). Trimming took off 3 bases at V and 7 bases at J, with 7 bases between the two ends. Germline V gives CDR1 SGHAT, CDR2 FQNNGV. The CDR3 has 12 amino acids. CDR3 bases: TGTGCCAGCAGCTTCCGGGGAAATGAGCAGTTCTTC. It codes for CASSFRGNEQFF.